These T cell receptor beta chains were read from a single sample in a study of PD-1 blockade in classical Hodgkin lymphoma. Assay: immunoSEQ multiplex PCR; the TCRdb copy retains only in-frame clones and omits some. The data hold roughly 97,000 clones, with roughly 84% observed a single time. The sample here was peripheral blood mononuclear cells (PBMCs), taken at baseline. The receptors come from a human donor with classical Hodgkin lymphoma. The CDR3 runs from the conserved cysteine through the conserved F or W. The D gene is left open where the match is weak. Clone size, where shown, is once, few, many, or a class for clones that have expanded.

d_gene,j_gene,v_gene,abundance,CDR3aa,CDR3nt
TRBD2,TRBJ2-2,TRBV27,NA,CASAGTSGNTGELFF,TGTGCCAGCGCTGGGACTAGCGGTAACACCGGGGAGCTGTTTTTT
NA,TRBJ1-4,TRBV2,NA,CASSYSFPTNEKLFF,TGTGCCAGCAGCTACTCATTTCCAACTAATGAAAAACTGTTTTTT
NA,TRBJ2-1,TRBV9,few,CASSARAEYNEQFF,TGTGCCAGCAGCGCCAGAGCGGAGTACAATGAGCAGTTCTTC
NA,TRBJ2-3,TRBV30,once,CAWGQGQGRADTQYF,TGTGCCTGGGGCCAGGGGCAGGGTAGGGCAGATACGCAGTATTTT
TRBD2,TRBJ2-1,TRBV7-3,NA,CASSSPRGLAGGSSYNEQFF,TGTGCCAGCAGCTCTCCGCGGGGACTAGCGGGAGGGTCTTCCTACAATGAGCAGTTCTTC
NA,TRBJ2-1,TRBV7-2,few,CASFGGGRYNEQFF,TGTGCCAGCTTCGGAGGAGGAAGGTACAATGAGCAGTTCTTC
TRBD2,TRBJ2-7,TRBV5-6,NA,CASSLRGPAGVYEQYF,TGTGCCAGCAGCTTGCGGGGACCAGCGGGAGTCTACGAGCAGTACTTC
NA,TRBJ1-2,TRBV12-5,NA,CASGASGTGYGYTF,TGTGCTAGTGGTGCCTCCGGGACCGGCTATGGCTACACCTTC
NA,TRBJ2-7,TRBV27,NA,CASSSRSTIITYEQYF,TGTGCCAGCAGTTCCAGAAGTACAATCATCACCTACGAGCAGTACTTC
TRBD1,TRBJ2-1,TRBV6-4,NA,CASSVGTGGYNEQFF,TGTGCCAGCAGTGTCGGGACAGGGGGTTACAATGAGCAGTTCTTC
NA,TRBJ2-7,TRBV11-2,NA,CASSYRPYEQYF,TGTGCCAGCAGCTACCGCCCATACGAGCAGTACTTC
NA,TRBJ1-5,TRBV5-6,few,CASSLIGGAGPQHF,TGTGCCAGCAGCTTGATTGGGGGGGCCGGGCCCCAGCATTTT
TRBD2,TRBJ2-7,TRBV11-2,NA,CASAGGRVGYEQYF,TGTGCTTCCGCGGGCGGGAGGGTTGGTTACGAGCAGTACTTC
NA,TRBJ1-1,TRBV30,NA,CAGLGTMNTEAFF,TGTGCCGGCCTGGGGACCATGAACACTGAAGCTTTCTTT
NA,TRBJ2-1,TRBV19,NA,CATRLGVRSEQFF,TGTGCCACTCGGCTCGGTGTACGTAGTGAGCAGTTCTTC
TRBD2,TRBJ2-7,TRBV28,NA,CASSSPTSVTYEQYF,TGTGCCAGCAGTTCCCCGACTAGCGTGACGTACGAGCAGTACTTC
NA,TRBJ1-1,TRBV21-1,NA,CASSNKRPTEAFF,TGTGCCAGCAGCAATAAAAGGCCTACTGAAGCTTTCTTT
TRBD1,TRBJ1-1,TRBV7-9,NA,CASSSQGAGSEAFF,TGTGCCAGCAGCTCACAGGGGGCGGGTTCTGAAGCTTTCTTT
NA,TRBJ2-3,TRBV19,few,CASTPADVADTQYF,TGTGCCAGTACCCCCGCTGATGTCGCAGATACGCAGTATTTT
NA,TRBJ2-6,TRBV11-2,NA,CASSKGGGANVLTF,TGTGCCAGCAGCAAAGGTGGTGGGGCCAACGTCCTGACTTTC
NA,TRBJ2-6,TRBV10-2,once,CASSEPTRTGANVLTF,TGCGCCAGCAGTGAGCCCACCCGTACTGGGGCCAACGTCCTGACTTTC
NA,TRBJ2-7,TRBV2,NA,CASQLETGYEQYF,TGTGCCAGCCAGTTAGAAACGGGGTACGAGCAGTACTTC
NA,TRBJ2-7,TRBV10-3,NA,CAISESERRVSYEQYF,TGTGCCATCAGTGAGTCGGAACGGCGGGTCTCCTACGAGCAGTACTTC
NA,TRBJ1-1,TRBV7-2,once,CASSLSGATEAFF,TGTGCCAGCAGCTTAAGTGGCGCGACTGAAGCTTTCTTT
NA,TRBJ2-7,TRBV10-2,NA,CASSVGGYEQYF,TGCGCCAGCAGTGTCGGCGGCTACGAGCAGTACTTC
TRBD2,TRBJ2-2,TRBV5-1,NA,CASSSGDANTGELFF,TGCGCCAGCAGTAGCGGGGACGCGAACACCGGGGAGCTGTTTTTT
TRBD2,TRBJ2-1,TRBV5-4,NA,CASSLRAGISYNEQFF,TGTGCCAGCAGCTTGCGAGCGGGGATCTCCTACAATGAGCAGTTCTTC
NA,TRBJ1-5,TRBV28,NA,CASSLSFLFDQPQHF,TGTGCCAGCAGTTTATCCTTCCTATTTGATCAGCCCCAGCATTTT
NA,TRBJ2-3,TRBV19,NA,CASRRGLNTDTQYF,TGTGCCAGTAGGAGGGGACTTAACACAGATACGCAGTATTTT
NA,TRBJ1-1,TRBV5-1,NA,CASSKAGTGNTEAFF,TGCGCCAGCAGCAAGGCCGGGACGGGGAACACTGAAGCTTTCTTT
TRBD2,TRBJ2-1,TRBV11-2,NA,CASRQLAGGWVGEQFF,TGTGCCAGCAGGCAACTAGCGGGAGGGTGGGTAGGTGAGCAGTTCTTC
NA,TRBJ2-1,TRBV19,NA,CASRVGLSSYNEQFF,TGTGCCAGTAGAGTAGGGCTAAGCTCCTACAATGAGCAGTTCTTC
NA,TRBJ2-4,TRBV27,NA,CASSPARDIQYF,TGTGCCAGCAGTCCAGCGCGGGACATTCAGTACTTC
NA,TRBJ2-1,TRBV30,NA,CAWAGNLNEQFF,TGTGCCTGGGCAGGGAATCTCAATGAGCAGTTCTTC
NA,TRBJ2-7,TRBV6-1,NA,CASRLADEQYF,TGTGCCAGCAGATTGGCCGACGAGCAGTACTTC
TRBD1,TRBJ1-1,TRBV10-3,NA,CATGQGVNTEAFF,TGTGCCACCGGACAGGGAGTGAACACTGAAGCTTTCTTT
NA,TRBJ2-1,TRBV4-1,NA,CASKAGAADEQFF,TGCGCCAGCAAGGCGGGGGCAGCGGATGAGCAGTTCTTC
TRBD2,TRBJ2-7,TRBV11-3,NA,CASSFGASGVGEQYF,TGTGCCAGCAGCTTCGGTGCTAGCGGCGTAGGGGAGCAGTACTTC
NA,TRBJ1-4,TRBV28,once,CASSLWGGTNEKLFF,TGTGCCAGCAGTTTATGGGGTGGAACTAATGAAAAACTGTTTTTT
NA,TRBJ1-1,TRBV19,NA,CASSIRPRGLGNTEAFF,TGTGCCAGTAGTATACGCCCCCGTGGGCTGGGGAACACTGAAGCTTTCTTT
NA,TRBJ2-7,TRBV6-5,NA,CASSRDYEQYF,TGTGCCAGCAGCAGGGACTACGAGCAGTACTTC